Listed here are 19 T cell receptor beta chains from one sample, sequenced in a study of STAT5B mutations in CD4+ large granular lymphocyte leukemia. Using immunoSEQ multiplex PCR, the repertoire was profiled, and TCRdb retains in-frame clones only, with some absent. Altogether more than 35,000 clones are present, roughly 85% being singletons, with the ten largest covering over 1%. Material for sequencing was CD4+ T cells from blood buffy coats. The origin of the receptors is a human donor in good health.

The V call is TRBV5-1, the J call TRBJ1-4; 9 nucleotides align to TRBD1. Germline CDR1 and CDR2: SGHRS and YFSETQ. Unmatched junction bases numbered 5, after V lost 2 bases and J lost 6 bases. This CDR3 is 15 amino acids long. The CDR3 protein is CASSFEGQGDEKLFF. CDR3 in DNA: TGCGCCAGCAGCTTCGAGGGACAGGGCGATGAAAAACTGTTTTTT.

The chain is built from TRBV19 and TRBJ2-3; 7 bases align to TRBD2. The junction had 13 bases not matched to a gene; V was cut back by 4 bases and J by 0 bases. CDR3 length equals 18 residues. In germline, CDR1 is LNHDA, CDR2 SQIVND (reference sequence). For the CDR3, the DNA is TGTGCCAGTAGTAAAAGTGGTTGGGGGGGTCAGAGCACAGATACGCAGTATTTT. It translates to CASSKSGWGGQSTDTQYF.

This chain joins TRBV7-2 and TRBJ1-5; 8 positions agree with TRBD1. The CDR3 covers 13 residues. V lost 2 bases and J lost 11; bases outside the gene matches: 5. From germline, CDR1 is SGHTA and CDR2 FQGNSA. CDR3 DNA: TGTGCCAGCAGCTTAATCCGGGACAGGACCCAGCATTTT. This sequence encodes CASSLIRDRTQHF.

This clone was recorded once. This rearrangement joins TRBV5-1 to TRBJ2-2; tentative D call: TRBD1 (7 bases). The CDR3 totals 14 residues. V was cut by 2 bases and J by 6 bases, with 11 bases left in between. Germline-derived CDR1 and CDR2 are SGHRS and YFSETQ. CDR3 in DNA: TGCGCCAGCAGCTTCGGCAGGGGGGCCGGGGAGCTGTTTTTT. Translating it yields CASSFGRGAGELFF.

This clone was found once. The CDR3 DNA reads as TGTGCCAGTAGTAGAGGACTGGACCAAGAGACCCAGTACTTC. This gives the protein CASSRGLDQETQYF. V is TRBV19 and J is TRBJ2-5; a weak D match, TRBD2 (5 bases). V was pared by 4 bases and J by 0 bases, with 9 bases between. The germline V gene has CDR1 LNHDA and CDR2 SQIVND (reference sequence). CDR3 length: 14 residues.

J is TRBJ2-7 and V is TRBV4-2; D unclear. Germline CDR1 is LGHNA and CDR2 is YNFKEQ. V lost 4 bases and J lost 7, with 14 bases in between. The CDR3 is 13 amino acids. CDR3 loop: CASSPTGGREQYF. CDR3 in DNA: TGTGCCAGCAGCCCGACCGGTGGCCGTGAGCAGTACTTC.

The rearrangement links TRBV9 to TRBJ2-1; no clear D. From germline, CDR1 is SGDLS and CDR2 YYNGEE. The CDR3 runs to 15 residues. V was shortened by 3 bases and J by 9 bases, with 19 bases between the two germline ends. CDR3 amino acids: CASSEEANRPIEQFF. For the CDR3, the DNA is TGTGCCAGCAGCGAAGAGGCAAATCGGCCCATTGAGCAGTTCTTC.

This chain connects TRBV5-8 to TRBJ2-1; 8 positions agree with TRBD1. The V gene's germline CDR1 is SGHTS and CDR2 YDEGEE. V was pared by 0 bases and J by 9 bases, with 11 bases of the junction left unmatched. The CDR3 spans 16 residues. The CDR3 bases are TGTGCCAGCAGCTTGGGATCCGGGACAGGAGTTCGTGAGCAGTTCTTC. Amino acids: CASSLGSGTGVREQFF. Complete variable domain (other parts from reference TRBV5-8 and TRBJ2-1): EAGVTQSPTHLIKTRGQQATLRCSPISGHTSVYWYQQALGLGLQFLLWYDEGEERNRGNFPPRFSGRQFPNYSSELNVNALELEDSALYLCASSLGSGTGVREQFFGPGTRLTVL.

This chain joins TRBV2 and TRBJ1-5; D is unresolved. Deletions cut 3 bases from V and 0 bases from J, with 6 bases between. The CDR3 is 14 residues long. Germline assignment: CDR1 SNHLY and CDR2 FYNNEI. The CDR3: CASSDSSSNQPQHF. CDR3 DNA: TGTGCCAGCAGTGATAGTAGTAGCAATCAGCCCCAGCATTTT.

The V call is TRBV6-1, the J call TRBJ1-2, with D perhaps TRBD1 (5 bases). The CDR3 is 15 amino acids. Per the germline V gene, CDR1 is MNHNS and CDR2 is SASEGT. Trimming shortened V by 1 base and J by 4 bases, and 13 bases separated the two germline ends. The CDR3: CASSEEGSRLYGYTF. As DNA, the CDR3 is TGTGCCAGCAGTGAAGAGGGGAGTCGGCTCTATGGCTACACCTTC.

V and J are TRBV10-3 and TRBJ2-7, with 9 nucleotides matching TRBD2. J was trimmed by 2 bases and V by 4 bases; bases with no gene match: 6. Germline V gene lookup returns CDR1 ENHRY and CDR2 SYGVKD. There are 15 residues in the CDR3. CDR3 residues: CAISGSPSGAYEQYF. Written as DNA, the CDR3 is TGTGCCATCAGTGGGTCTCCTAGCGGGGCCTACGAGCAGTACTTC.

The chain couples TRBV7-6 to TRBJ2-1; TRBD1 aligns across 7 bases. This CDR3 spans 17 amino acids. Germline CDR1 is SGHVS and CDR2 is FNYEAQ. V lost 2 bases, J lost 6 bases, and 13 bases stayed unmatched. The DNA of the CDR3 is TGTGCCAGCAGCTTATTAGGGGGCCCGACCGGACCCAATGAGCAGTTCTTC. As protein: CASSLLGGPTGPNEQFF.

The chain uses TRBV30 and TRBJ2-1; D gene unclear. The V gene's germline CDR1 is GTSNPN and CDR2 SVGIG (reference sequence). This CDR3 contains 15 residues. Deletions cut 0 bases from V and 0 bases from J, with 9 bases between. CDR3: CAWSVAFSSYNEQFF. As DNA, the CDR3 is TGTGCCTGGAGTGTAGCCTTCAGCTCCTACAATGAGCAGTTCTTC.

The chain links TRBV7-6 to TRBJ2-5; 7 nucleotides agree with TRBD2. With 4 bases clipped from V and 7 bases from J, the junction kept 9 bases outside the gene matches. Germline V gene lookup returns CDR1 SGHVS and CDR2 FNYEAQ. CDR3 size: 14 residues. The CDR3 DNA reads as TGTGCCAGCAGCTATACCGGACTAGAGGGGACCCAGTACTTC. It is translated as CASSYTGLEGTQYF.

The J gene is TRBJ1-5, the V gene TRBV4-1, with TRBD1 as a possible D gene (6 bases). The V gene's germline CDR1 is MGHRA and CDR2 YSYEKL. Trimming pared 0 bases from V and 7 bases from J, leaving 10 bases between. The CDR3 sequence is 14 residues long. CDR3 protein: CASSQEGARQPQHF. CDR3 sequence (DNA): TGCGCCAGCAGCCAAGAGGGGGCTAGGCAGCCCCAGCATTTT.

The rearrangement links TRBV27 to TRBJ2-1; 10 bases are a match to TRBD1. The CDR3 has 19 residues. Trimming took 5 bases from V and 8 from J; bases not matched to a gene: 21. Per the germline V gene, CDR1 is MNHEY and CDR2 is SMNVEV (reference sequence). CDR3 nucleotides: TGTGCCAGCAGTCCAAGACAGGGGGCTCAGCCTCGGGCTGAGGATGAGCAGTTCTTC. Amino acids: CASSPRQGAQPRAEDEQFF.

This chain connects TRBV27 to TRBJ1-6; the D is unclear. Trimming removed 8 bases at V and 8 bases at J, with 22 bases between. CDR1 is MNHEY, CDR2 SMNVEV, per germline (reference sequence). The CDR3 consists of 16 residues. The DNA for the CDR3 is TGTGCCAGCGCCTACCCCCTGGGAGGGAAGTATTCACCCCTCCACTTT. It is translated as CASAYPLGGKYSPLHF.

The CDR3 nucleotides read TGTGCCAGCAGCTTAAGAGGGGTGAGGAACTATGGCTACACCTTC. This sequence encodes CASSLRGVRNYGYTF. The V and J genes are TRBV7-3 and TRBJ1-2; maybe TRBD1 (5 bases). The CDR3 is 15 residues long. Germline V CDR1 and CDR2: SGHTA, FQGTGA. The V end lost 1 base, the J end lost 2 bases, and 11 bases lay between the germline ends.

CDR3 in DNA: TGTGCCAGCATACAATTCTCTGGGGCCAACGTCCTGACTTTC. Translation gives CASIQFSGANVLTF. The chain recombines TRBV7-9 with TRBJ2-6; D uncertain. Germline CDR1 reads SEHNR; CDR2 reads FQNEAQ (reference sequence). The CDR3 has 14 residues. Trimming pared 7 bases from V and 0 bases from J, leaving 7 bases between.